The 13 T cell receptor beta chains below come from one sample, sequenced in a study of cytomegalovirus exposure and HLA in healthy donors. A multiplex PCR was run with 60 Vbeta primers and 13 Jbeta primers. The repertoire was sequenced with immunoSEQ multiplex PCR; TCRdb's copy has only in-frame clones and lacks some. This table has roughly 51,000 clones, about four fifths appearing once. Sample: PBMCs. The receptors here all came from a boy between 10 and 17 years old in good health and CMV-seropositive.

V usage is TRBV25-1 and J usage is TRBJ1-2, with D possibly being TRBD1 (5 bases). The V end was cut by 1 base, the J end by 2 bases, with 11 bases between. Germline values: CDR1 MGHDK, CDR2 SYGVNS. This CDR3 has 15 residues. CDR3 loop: CASSESGGKNYGYTF. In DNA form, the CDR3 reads TGTGCCAGCAGTGAATCGGGGGGGAAAAACTATGGCTACACCTTC.

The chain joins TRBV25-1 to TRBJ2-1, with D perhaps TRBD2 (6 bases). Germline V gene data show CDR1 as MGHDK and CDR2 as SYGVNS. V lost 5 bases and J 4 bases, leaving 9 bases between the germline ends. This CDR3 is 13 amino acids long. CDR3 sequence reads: CASSLTRYNEQFF. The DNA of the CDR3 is TGTGCCAGCAGTTTGACTAGATACAATGAGCAGTTCTTC.

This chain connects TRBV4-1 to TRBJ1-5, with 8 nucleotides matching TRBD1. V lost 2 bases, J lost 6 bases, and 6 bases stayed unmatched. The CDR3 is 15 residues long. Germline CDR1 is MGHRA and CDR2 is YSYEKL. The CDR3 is CASSQTQGAPQPQHF. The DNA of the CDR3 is TGCGCCAGCAGCCAAACTCAGGGGGCCCCTCAGCCCCAGCATTTT.

This chain's CDR3 is CASSEAGAGPSEAFF. For the CDR3, the DNA is TGTGCCAGCAGTGAAGCGGGTGCGGGTCCGAGTGAAGCTTTCTTT. This rearrangement joins TRBV6-1 to TRBJ1-1; D is unresolved. The CDR3 runs to 15 residues. V was clipped by 0 bases and J by 7 bases, with 15 bases between them. The germline gives CDR1 MNHNS, CDR2 SASEGT.

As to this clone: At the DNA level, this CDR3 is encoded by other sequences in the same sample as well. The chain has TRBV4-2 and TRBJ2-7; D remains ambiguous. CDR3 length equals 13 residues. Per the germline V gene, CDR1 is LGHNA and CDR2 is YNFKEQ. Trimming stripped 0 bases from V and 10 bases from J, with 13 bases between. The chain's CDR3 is CASSQEVESNQYF. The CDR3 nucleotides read TGTGCCAGCAGCCAAGAAGTCGAGTCTAACCAGTACTTC.

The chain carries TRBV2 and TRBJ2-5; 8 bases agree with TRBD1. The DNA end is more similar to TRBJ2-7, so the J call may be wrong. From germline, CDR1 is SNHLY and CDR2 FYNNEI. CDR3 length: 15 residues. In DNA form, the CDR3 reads TGTGCCAGCAGCGCCGGGACAGGTAACTTCTACGAGCAGTACTTC. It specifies CASSAGTGNFYEQYF.

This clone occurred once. The CDR3 sequence is CSVDDFGGGETQYF. CDR3 nucleotides: TGCAGCGTTGACGATTTTGGGGGGGGAGAGACCCAGTACTTC. The chain uses TRBV29-1 and TRBJ2-5; 7 bases line up with TRBD2. The CDR3 spans 14 residues. The V and J ends lost 3 bases and 4 bases, in that order; junction bases with no gene match: 8. Per the germline V gene, CDR1 is SQVTM and CDR2 is ANQGSEA. The whole variable domain, filled in from reference TRBV29-1 and TRBJ2-5, reads SAVISQKPSRDICQRGTSLTIQCQVDSQVTMMFWYRQQPGQSLTLIATANQGSEATYESGFVIDKFPISRPNLTFSTLTVSNMSPEDSSIYLCSVDDFGGGETQYFGPGTRLLVL.

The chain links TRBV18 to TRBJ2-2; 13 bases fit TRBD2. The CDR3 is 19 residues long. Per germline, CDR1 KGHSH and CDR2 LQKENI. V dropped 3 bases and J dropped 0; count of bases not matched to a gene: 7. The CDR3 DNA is TGTGCCAGCTCACCTGGACTAGCGGGGGAGTACGCGAACACCGGGGAGCTGTTTTTT. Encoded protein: CASSPGLAGEYANTGELFF.

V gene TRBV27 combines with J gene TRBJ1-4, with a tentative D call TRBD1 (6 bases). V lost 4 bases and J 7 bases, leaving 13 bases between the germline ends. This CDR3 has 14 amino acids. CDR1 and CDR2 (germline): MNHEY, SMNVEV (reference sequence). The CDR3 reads CASSSPRRGEKLFF. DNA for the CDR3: TGTGCCAGCAGTTCACCTCGCAGGGGTGAAAAACTGTTTTTT.

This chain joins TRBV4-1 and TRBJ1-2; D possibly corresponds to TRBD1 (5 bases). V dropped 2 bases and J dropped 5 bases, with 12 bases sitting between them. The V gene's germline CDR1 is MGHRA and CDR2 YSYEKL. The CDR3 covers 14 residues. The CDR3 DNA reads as TGCGCCAGCAGCCAAAACGGGGGAACTTATGGCTACACCTTC. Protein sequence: CASSQNGGTYGYTF.

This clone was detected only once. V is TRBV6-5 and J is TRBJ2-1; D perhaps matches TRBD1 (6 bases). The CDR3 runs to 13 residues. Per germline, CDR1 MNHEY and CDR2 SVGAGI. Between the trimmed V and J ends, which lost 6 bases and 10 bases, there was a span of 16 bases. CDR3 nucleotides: TGTGCCAGCAGCTTACCCGAGACAGGAGAGCAGTTCTTC. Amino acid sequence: CASSLPETGEQFF.

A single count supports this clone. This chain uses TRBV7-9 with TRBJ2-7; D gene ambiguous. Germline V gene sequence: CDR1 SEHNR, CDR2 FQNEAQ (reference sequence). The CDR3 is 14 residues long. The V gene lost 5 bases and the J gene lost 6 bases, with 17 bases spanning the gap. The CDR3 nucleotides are TGTGCCAGCAGCCCCCCGGGTAGTAGGCGCGAGCAGTACTTC. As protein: CASSPPGSRREQYF.

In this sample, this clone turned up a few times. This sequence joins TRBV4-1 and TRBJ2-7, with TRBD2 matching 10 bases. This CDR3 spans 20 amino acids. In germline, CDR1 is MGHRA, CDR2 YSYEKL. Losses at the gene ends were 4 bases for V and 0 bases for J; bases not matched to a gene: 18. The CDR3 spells CASSRGYGGLAGGSSYEQYF. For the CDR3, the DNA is TGCGCCAGCAGCCGAGGGTATGGGGGGTTAGCGGGGGGTAGCTCCTACGAGCAGTACTTC.